This T cell receptor (beta chain) was sequenced for a study of blood T cell repertoires in COVID-19. Looking at the study overall: Collection of acute and convalescent COVID-19 samples took place in the United States, Italy and Spain.

This CDR3 is 13 amino acids long. V was shortened by 5 bases and J by 4 bases, with 12 bases between the two germline ends. In germline, CDR1 is LNHDA, CDR2 SQIVND (reference sequence). Generated by immunoSEQ multiplex PCR, the TCRdb table keeps only in-frame clones and is missing some. The sample lists 200,000 to 250,000 clones, less than 90% occurring once. The TCR comes from a woman in her fifties or sixties in a cohort exposed to, infected with or recovered from COVID-19 (not recorded which). Sequencing was performed on PBMCs or T cells enriched from blood (not recorded which). This sequence joins TRBV19 and TRBJ2-7; tentatively, D is TRBD2 (7 bases). CDR3 bases: TGTGCCAGTAGTCCGGGGGGCGCTTACGAGCAGTACTTC. Translation: CASSPGGAYEQYF.